The 4 T cell receptor beta chains presented below share a single source sample, sequenced in a study of blood T cells in healthy people across ages. A second PCR, run for roughly 7 to 12 cycles, used a sample-barcoded 5' primer plus a J-beta primer mix. Via MiXCR, TCRdb re-called the 5' RACE reads, giving one row per CDR3 protein. The sample consists of about 1.4 million distinct CDR3 sequences, around 55% of them appearing once. The sequenced sample consisted of blood. The receptors originated from a man aged 18 to 35 in good health.

This clonotype occurred once. J is TRBJ2-1 and V is TRBV28, with D perhaps assigned TRBD1 or TRBD2 (6 bases each). This CDR3 comprises 14 residues. Germline CDR1 reads MDHEN; CDR2 reads SYDVKM. V was shortened by 3 bases and J by 7 bases, with 13 bases between the two germline ends. The CDR3 bases are TGTGCCAGCAGTTTGCTAGAGGGGGGAAATGAGCAGTTCTTC. Its protein is CASSLLEGGNEQFF. The full variable domain, its missing parts supplied by reference TRBV28 and TRBJ2-1, is DVKVTQSSRYLVKRTGEKVFLECVQDMDHENMFWYRQDPGLGLRLIYFSYDVKMKEKGDIPEGYSVSREKKERFSLILESASTNQTSMYLCASSLLEGGNEQFFGPGTRLTVL.

This clonotype was picked up a small number of times. V is TRBV28 and J is TRBJ2-5, with no clear D. Per germline, CDR1 MDHEN and CDR2 SYDVKM. This CDR3 is 12 amino acids long. V lost 5 bases to trimming and J lost 5 bases, with 9 bases between them. The DNA for the CDR3 is TGTGCCAGCAGTAGCGTACGGGAGACCCAGTACTTC. Encoded protein: CASSSVRETQYF.

The chain employs TRBV20-1 and TRBJ2-7, with D possibly TRBD1 on 6 matching bases. The germline V gene has CDR1 DFQATT and CDR2 SNEGSKA (reference sequence). The V end was cut by 6 bases, the J end by 4 bases, with 16 bases between. This CDR3 contains 13 residues. The CDR3 reads CSAIRTATYEQYF. The CDR3 nucleotides are TGCAGTGCCATCCGGACAGCTACTTACGAGCAGTACTTC.

The V and J genes are TRBV29-1 and TRBJ1-1, with TRBD1 identical over 8 bases. CDR1 is SQVTM and CDR2 is ANQGSEA in the germline V gene. With 5 bases clipped from V and 7 bases from J, the junction kept 9 bases outside the gene matches. The CDR3 has 13 residues. CDR3 in amino acids: CSVTPGGTFEAFF. The CDR3 DNA follows: TGCAGCGTTACCCCAGGGGGCACCTTTGAAGCTTTCTTT.